These 10 T cell receptor beta chains were sequenced from one sample in a study of blood T cell repertoires in COVID-19 (dated by TCRdb to the early 2020s). Libraries were made using the immunoSEQ multiplex PCR assay. The table comes from immuneACCESS by way of TCRdb, which keeps in-frame sequences with V and J called. Part of the clones is missing from these tables; in studies checked, under half for an unresolved V gene and the rest for unknown reasons. The sample table holds 230,000 or so clones, of which 85% to 90% were seen once. Together, the top ten hold approximately 14% of the sample. The specimen was PBMCs or T cells enriched from blood (not recorded which). These receptors all stem from a woman aged 50 to 60 with acute COVID-19.

As DNA, the CDR3 is TGCGCCAGCAGCTCGGAGCACCCCAGGGTTAACTCTAGGCAGTCGCAGTACTTC. Amino acids: CASSSEHPRVNSRQSQYF. The chain has TRBV5-1 and TRBJ2-7; D is perhaps TRBD1 (5 bases). This CDR3 has 18 residues. The ends were cut back, 3 bases at V and 9 bases at J, with 31 bases in the middle. Germline V CDR1 and CDR2: SGHRS, YFSETQ. Looking up the rest from reference TRBV5-1 and TRBJ2-7 gives the full variable domain: KAGVTQTPRYLIKTRGQQVTLSCSPISGHRSVSWYQQTPGQGLQFLFEYFSETQRNKGNFPGRFSGRQFSNSRSEMNVSTLELGDSALYLCASSSEHPRVNSRQSQYFGPGTRLTVT.

This chain connects TRBV5-5 to TRBJ1-2; 8 bases align to TRBD1. Unmatched junction bases numbered 5, after V lost 4 bases and J lost 0 bases. The germline gives CDR1 SGHKS, CDR2 YYEKEE (reference sequence). The CDR3 sequence is 15 residues long. CDR3 residues: CASSPGTGSNYGYTF. In DNA, the CDR3 is TGTGCCAGCAGCCCAGGGACAGGATCTAACTATGGCTACACCTTC.

The chain couples TRBV5-4 to TRBJ1-2, with 7 bases aligning to TRBD1. From germline, CDR1 is SGHNT and CDR2 YYREEE (reference sequence). Germline trimming cut 4 bases from V and 12 bases from J; bases unmatched to any gene: 12. The CDR3 is 13 residues long. In nucleotides, the CDR3 is TGTGCCAGCAGCAACCCTGCAAGGGGGCAAAACACCTTC. Amino acids: CASSNPARGQNTF.

This rearrangement joins TRBV19 to TRBJ1-5, with TRBD1 matching over 9 bases. This CDR3 is built from 13 residues. Germline lookup yields CDR1 LNHDA and CDR2 SQIVND (reference sequence). V trimming: 8 bases; J trimming: 8 bases; junction bases outside the gene matches: 7. CDR3 nucleotide sequence: TGTGCCAGTGAGGGGACAGGGATTAAGCCCCAGCATTTT. Translated: CASEGTGIKPQHF.

The chain links TRBV4-1 to TRBJ2-5; 12 positions agree with TRBD2. Germline CDR1 is MGHRA and CDR2 is YSYEKL. The CDR3 consists of 16 residues. Trimming removed 4 bases from V and 5 bases from J; junction bases left unmatched: 8. CDR3 in amino acids: CASSRPSGRAGETQYF. The CDR3 DNA reads as TGCGCCAGCAGCCGCCCTAGCGGGAGGGCCGGGGAGACCCAGTACTTC.

This sequence joins TRBV21-1 and TRBJ2-1; the table assigns TRBD2, which was not confirmed against the DNA. TRBV21-1 is a recognized pseudogene. This CDR3 spans 16 amino acids. CDR3 sequence reads: CASSKGSSGRDNEQFF. The CDR3 DNA sequence: TGTGCCAGCAGCAAAGGTAGTAGCGGGAGGGACAATGAGCAGTTCTTC.

The chain is built from TRBV5-6 and TRBJ1-5; possibly TRBD1 for D (5 bases). From germline, CDR1 is SGHDT and CDR2 YYEEEE. The V gene lost 2 bases and the J gene lost 7 bases, with 13 bases spanning the gap. CDR3 length: 14 residues. In nucleotides, the CDR3 is TGTGCCAGCAGCTTAACAGGAACTTGGCAGCCCCAGCATTTT. Its translation: CASSLTGTWQPQHF.

The gene calls are TRBV27 and TRBJ2-7, with unresolved D. The CDR3 is 14 residues long. Trimming stripped 5 bases from V and 6 bases from J, with 17 bases between. From germline, CDR1 is MNHEY and CDR2 SMNVEV (reference sequence). The CDR3 nucleotides are TGTGCCAGCAGTGTCCCGGTCATAACCTCCGAGCAGTACTTC. This codes for CASSVPVITSEQYF.

This chain uses TRBV28 with TRBJ1-1; D call uncertain. CDR1 and CDR2 from the germline V gene are MDHEN and SYDVKM. V was trimmed by 5 bases and J by 3 bases, leaving 10 bases between them. The CDR3 loop spans 13 amino acids. The CDR3 loop is CASSPPGYTEAFF. The CDR3 nucleotides are TGTGCCAGCAGTCCCCCGGGGTACACTGAAGCTTTCTTT.

This clone occurred once. The chain has TRBV28 and TRBJ2-7, with D maybe TRBD1 (5 bases). This CDR3 has 14 amino acids. CDR1 is MDHEN and CDR2 is SYDVKM in the germline V gene. Trimming pared 1 base from V and 3 bases from J, leaving 10 bases between. The DNA of the CDR3 is TGTGCCAGCAGTTTATACGGCACAGGCTACGAGCAGTACTTC. This encodes CASSLYGTGYEQYF. Full variable domain (missing parts from reference TRBV28 and TRBJ2-7): DVKVTQSSRYLVKRTGEKVFLECVQDMDHENMFWYRQDPGLGLRLIYFSYDVKMKEKGDIPEGYSVSREKKERFSLILESASTNQTSMYLCASSLYGTGYEQYFGPGTRLTVT.